Listed below are T cell receptor beta chains from one sample, sequenced in a study of lymphopenia after photon versus proton radiotherapy. The assay was immunoSEQ multiplex PCR, and TCRdb's table has in-frame clones only and misses some. The table has more than 15,000 clones, around nine tenths seen once. The sample was peripheral blood, taken from a patient treated with photon-based radiotherapy. Every receptor here comes from a man between 60 and 75 years old with pancreatic cancer. The CDR3 runs from the conserved cysteine through the conserved F or W. Each record gives: V gene, clone size, J gene, D gene, CDR3 DNA, CDR3 protein. A D gene is named only where the DNA matches it firmly. Only part of the rows carry a size: once, few, many, or a class if the clone is expanded.

TRBV4-3	once	TRBJ1-2	-	TGCGCCAGCAGCCAAGGGCTGGGGGGCCAGGCTTATGGCTACACCTTC	CASSQGLGGQAYGYTF
TRBV5-1	-	TRBJ2-3	-	TGCGCCAGCTGGGGTGGAGGCAGCTACACAGATACGCAGTATTTT	CASWGGGSYTDTQYF
TRBV6-1	-	TRBJ1-1	TRBD1	TGTGCCAGCAGCACGACAGGGGGAAGCACTGAAGCTTTCTTT	CASSTTGGSTEAFF
TRBV5-6	-	TRBJ1-2	TRBD1	TGTGCCAGCAGCTGGCAGGGACAGGGGGTGAACTATGGCTACACCTTC	CASSWQGQGVNYGYTF
TRBV11-2	-	TRBJ2-5	-	TGTGCCAGCAGCTTGGGGAGAGAGACCCAGTACTTC	CASSLGRETQYF
TRBV5-5	-	TRBJ1-6	-	TGTGCCAGCAGCTTGGGAGGAAGCTATAATTCACCCCTCCACTTT	CASSLGGSYNSPLHF
TRBV7-6	once	TRBJ1-5	-	TGTGCCAGCAGCTCCGACACCTATCAGCCCCAGCATTTT	CASSSDTYQPQHF
TRBV15	-	TRBJ2-7	-	TGTGCCACCAGCAGAGATCTGTGGGAATCTCGTATCTACGAGCAGTACTTC	CATSRDLWESRIYEQYF
TRBV5-1	few	TRBJ1-3	TRBD1	TGCGCCAGCAGCTCACCGGGACAGGCGGAAAACACCATATATTTT	CASSSPGQAENTIYF
TRBV9	-	TRBJ1-5	-	TGTGCCAGCAGCGTCCGGGAAGCTAACGAAAATTGCAATCAGCCCCAGCATTTT	CASSVREANENCNQPQHF
TRBV2	-	TRBJ2-2	TRBD2	TGTGCCAGCCTATTTGGCTCTAGCGGGGGGTCCGGGGAGCTGTTTTTT	CASLFGSSGGSGELFF
TRBV7-9	-	TRBJ2-5	-	TGTGCCAGCAGGGCAGGTTGGGGCCAAGAGACCCAGTACTTC	CASRAGWGQETQYF
TRBV7-6	-	TRBJ1-4	-	TGTGCCAGCAGCTTAGCGCTTACCGGGGGGGAAAAACTGTTTTTT	CASSLALTGGEKLFF
TRBV7-9	few	TRBJ1-1	TRBD1	TGTGCCAGCTCCGGGACAGGGGTCGGGTTTGAAGCTTTCTTT	CASSGTGVGFEAFF
TRBV4-3	once	TRBJ1-1	TRBD1	TGCGCCAGCAGCCAAAGGGGGCGCGTCACTGAAGCTTTCTTT	CASSQRGRVTEAFF
TRBV9	-	TRBJ2-1	-	TGTGCCAGCACCAGGGCACTTCCATTGGATGAGCAGTTCTTC	CASTRALPLDEQFF
TRBV6-5	-	TRBJ2-1	-	TGTGCCACCACCCGGGACCCCACCTACAATGAGCAGTTCTTC	CATTRDPTYNEQFF
TRBV18	-	TRBJ1-1	-	TGTGCCAGCTCAATACAGGACGGAGGCACTGAAGCTTTCTTT	CASSIQDGGTEAFF
TRBV19	-	TRBJ2-3	-	TGTGCCAGTAGTTGGGGGCTGGATACGCAGTATTTT	CASSWGLDTQYF
TRBV6-1	-	TRBJ2-1	-	TGTGCCAACAGTGAATGGGGAAATGAGCAGTTCTTC	CANSEWGNEQFF
TRBV18	few	TRBJ1-2	TRBD1	TGTGCCAGCTCACCGGGACAGGGGCTTATTAGCTACACCTTC	CASSPGQGLISYTF
TRBV10-2	-	TRBJ2-7	-	TGCGCCAGCACCGGAGGGACGCTACCCTCCTACGAGCAGTACTTC	CASTGGTLPSYEQYF
TRBV7-2	few	TRBJ2-7	TRBD2	TGTGCCAGCAGCTTACGTGAGCGGGGGGGCCACGAGCAGTACTTC	CASSLRERGGHEQYF
TRBV5-4	-	TRBJ2-5	TRBD2	TGTGCCAGCAGCCCCGAAGCAGCGGGGGGCCGGGAGACCCAGTACTTC	CASSPEAAGGRETQYF
TRBV30	-	TRBJ2-1	-	TGTGCCTGGAGAGGCTGGATGAACAGCATGGGTGAGCAGTTCTTC	CAWRGWMNSMGEQFF
TRBV7-6	few	TRBJ2-7	-	TGTGCCAGCAGCTTAGCTGTGGGGGTCGGCGAGCAGTACTTC	CASSLAVGVGEQYF
TRBV5-1	once	TRBJ2-5	-	TGCGCCAGCAGCTTGGGCAGGAGCTTAGAAGAGACCCAGTACTTC	CASSLGRSLEETQYF
TRBV4-3	-	TRBJ1-2	-	TGCGCCAGCAGCAGTCGGGACAACTATGGCTACACCTTC	CASSSRDNYGYTF
TRBV19	-	TRBJ1-2	-	TGTGCCAGTAGTCGGGCAGCAGCCGCTAACTATGGCTACACCTTC	CASSRAAAANYGYTF
TRBV6-5	-	TRBJ1-5	TRBD1	TGTGCCAGCAGGAAGGGACAGGGGAATCAGCCCCAGCATTTT	CASRKGQGNQPQHF
TRBV10-3	-	TRBJ1-3	-	TGTGCCATCGCAGGGAACGGAAACACCATATATTTT	CAIAGNGNTIYF
TRBV5-6	-	TRBJ2-3	-	TGTGCCAGCAGCTTGGGTAGCCCAGATACGCAGTATTTT	CASSLGSPDTQYF
TRBV14	-	TRBJ2-1	-	TGTGCCAGCAGCCAAGAGGGGTTCCAAGGGAGCAAGCAGTTCTTC	CASSQEGFQGSKQFF
TRBV9	-	TRBJ1-4	-	TGTGCCAGCAGCCCCGCCCCTCACGCTAATGAAAAACTGTTTTTT	CASSPAPHANEKLFF
TRBV7-3	-	TRBJ1-1	TRBD1	TGTGCCAGCAGCCCACAGGGGGCGTATGGTGAAGCTTTCTTT	CASSPQGAYGEAFF
TRBV5-4	-	TRBJ1-6	TRBD1	TGTGCCAGCAGACTCACCGGGACAGGGGGTAATTCACCCCTCCACTTT	CASRLTGTGGNSPLHF
TRBV9	-	TRBJ1-5	TRBD1	TGTGCCAGCAGCCCAGGACAGGGGGGTCAGCCCCAGCATTTT	CASSPGQGGQPQHF
TRBV18	-	TRBJ1-1	-	TGTGCCAGCTCACCTCTACGGGCAGAAAACACTGAAGCTTTCTTT	CASSPLRAENTEAFF
TRBV9	-	TRBJ1-3	-	TGTGCCAGCAGCGCAGGGAGCTCTGGAAACACCATATATTTT	CASSAGSSGNTIYF
TRBV7-9	-	TRBJ2-1	TRBD2	TGTGCCAGCAGCTTTTATCGAGCGGGGGGGTTCGATGAGCAGTTCTTC	CASSFYRAGGFDEQFF
TRBV4-2	-	TRBJ1-1	-	TGTGCCAGCAGCCAAGGCCAAATAGGGGGGGTTAGAGCTTTCTTT	CASSQGQIGGVRAFF
TRBV5-4	-	TRBJ1-2	TRBD1	TGTGCCAGCAGCTCGCGGACAGGGGCCAACTATGGCTACACCTTC	CASSSRTGANYGYTF